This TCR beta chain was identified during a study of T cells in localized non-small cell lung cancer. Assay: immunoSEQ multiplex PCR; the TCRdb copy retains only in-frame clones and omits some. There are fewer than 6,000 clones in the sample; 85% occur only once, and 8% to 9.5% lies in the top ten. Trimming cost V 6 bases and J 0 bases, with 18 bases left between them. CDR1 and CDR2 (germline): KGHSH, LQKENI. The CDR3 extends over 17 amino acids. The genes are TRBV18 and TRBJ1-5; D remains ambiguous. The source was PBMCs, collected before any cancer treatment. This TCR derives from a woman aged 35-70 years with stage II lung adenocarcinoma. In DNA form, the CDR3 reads TGTGCCAGCTCGCCCAATCCCTGGGAAGATAGCAATCAGCCCCAGCATTTT. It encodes CASSPNPWEDSNQPQHF.